This T cell receptor (beta chain) came from a study of CD8+ T cells in alopecia areata. Points on this clone: The antigen remains unidentified.

V lost 6 bases to trimming and J lost 11 bases, with 13 bases between them. Per germline, CDR1 SQVTM and CDR2 ANQGSEA. The CDR3 runs to 11 residues. Both CD4+ and CD8+ T cells were separated by sorting PBMCs. Study-wide results and caveats: When scalp samples are sequenced, resident alphabeta T cells of normal skin are also captured. Possibly as an HLA-related effect, TCR sharing across patients appeared less clear than in mice.

Sequencing relied on a cDNA template that was reverse transcribed from extracted RNA. Repertoires were generated with immunoSEQ multiplex PCR, while TCRdb's copy carries only in-frame clones and drops some. The table lists roughly 100,000 clones, about 60% of them singletons, with 7.5% to 9% in the top ten. This TCR came from a human donor in good health. This chain links TRBV29-1 with TRBJ1-4; TRBD1 is a possible D gene (5 bases). The specimen sequenced was CD4+ T cells sorted from blood. The CDR3: CSVPVEGKLFF. CDR3 in DNA: TGCAGCGTGCCCGTCGAGGGGAAACTGTTTTTT.